This TCR beta chain comes out of a study of cytomegalovirus exposure and HLA in healthy donors. Study-wide background: Earlier work reported 110 million or so unique TCR beta sequences from 150 million to 200 million T cells.

In germline, CDR1 is SGHVS, CDR2 FQNEAQ. There are 14 residues in the CDR3. The V gene end was trimmed by 4 bases and the J gene end by 6 bases; junction bases not matched to a gene: 1. On this clone itself: Its cognate antigen is unknown.

The PCR was carried out with 60 Vbeta primers and 13 Jbeta primers. Repertoires were generated with immunoSEQ multiplex PCR, while TCRdb's copy carries only in-frame clones and drops some. The sample includes under 250,000 clones. General study points: There were approximately 150 TCR beta chains listed as cytomegalovirus-associated. A later analysis linked 15,000 to 20,000 TCR beta sequences to HLA alleles at 0.05 false discovery rate. The authors later found HLA-associated TCR beta chains more clonally expanded than equally common others.

The chain couples TRBV7-8 to TRBJ2-2; 11 bases agree with TRBD2. Material: PBMCs. This TCR came from a girl aged 2 to 10 in good health and CMV-seropositive. The CDR3 coding sequence is TGTGCCAGCAGCTCGGGACTAGCGGCCGGGGAGCTGTTTTTT. Amino acid sequence: CASSSGLAAGELFF.